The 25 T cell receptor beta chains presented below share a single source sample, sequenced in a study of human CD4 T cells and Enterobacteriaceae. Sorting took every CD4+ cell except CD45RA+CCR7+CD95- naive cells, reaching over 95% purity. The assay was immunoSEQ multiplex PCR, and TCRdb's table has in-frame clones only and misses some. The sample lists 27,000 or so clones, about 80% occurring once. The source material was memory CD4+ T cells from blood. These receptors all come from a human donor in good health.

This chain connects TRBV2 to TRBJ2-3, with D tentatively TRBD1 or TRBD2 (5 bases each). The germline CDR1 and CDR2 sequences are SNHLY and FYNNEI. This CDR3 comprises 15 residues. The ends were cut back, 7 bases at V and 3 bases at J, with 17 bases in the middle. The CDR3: CASNSRGEGTDTQYF. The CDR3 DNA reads TGTGCCAGCAATAGCCGGGGAGAGGGGACAGATACGCAGTATTTT.

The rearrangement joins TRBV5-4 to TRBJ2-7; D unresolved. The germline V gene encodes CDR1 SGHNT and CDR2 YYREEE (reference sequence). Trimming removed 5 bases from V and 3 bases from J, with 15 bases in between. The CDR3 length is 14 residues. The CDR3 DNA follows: TGTGCCAGCAGTCAAGGACGGCAAATCTACGAGCAGTACTTC. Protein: CASSQGRQIYEQYF. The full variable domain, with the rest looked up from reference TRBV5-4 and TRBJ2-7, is ETGVTQSPTHLIKTRGQQVTLRCSSQSGHNTVSWYQQALGQGPQFIFQYYREEENGRGNFPPRFSGLQFPNYSSELNVNALELDDSALYLCASSQGRQIYEQYFGPGTRLTVT.

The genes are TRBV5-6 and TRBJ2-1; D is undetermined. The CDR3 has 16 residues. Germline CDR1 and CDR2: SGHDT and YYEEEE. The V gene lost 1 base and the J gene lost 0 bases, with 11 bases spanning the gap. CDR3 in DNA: TGTGCCAGCAGCTTGCTACGGTATAGCTCCTACAATGAGCAGTTCTTC. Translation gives CASSLLRYSSYNEQFF.

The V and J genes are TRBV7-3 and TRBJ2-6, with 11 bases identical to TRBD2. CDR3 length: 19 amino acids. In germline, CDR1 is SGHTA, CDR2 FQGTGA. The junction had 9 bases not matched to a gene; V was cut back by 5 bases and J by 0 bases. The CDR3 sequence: CASSATPGLADSGANVLTF. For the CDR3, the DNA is TGTGCCAGCAGCGCCACACCGGGACTAGCGGACTCTGGGGCCAACGTCCTGACTTTC.

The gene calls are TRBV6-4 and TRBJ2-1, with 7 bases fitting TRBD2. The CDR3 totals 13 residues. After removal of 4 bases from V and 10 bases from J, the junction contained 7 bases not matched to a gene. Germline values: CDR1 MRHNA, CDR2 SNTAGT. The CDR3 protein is CASSGDGGGEQFF. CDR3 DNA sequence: TGTGCCAGCAGTGGGGATGGGGGAGGGGAGCAGTTCTTC.

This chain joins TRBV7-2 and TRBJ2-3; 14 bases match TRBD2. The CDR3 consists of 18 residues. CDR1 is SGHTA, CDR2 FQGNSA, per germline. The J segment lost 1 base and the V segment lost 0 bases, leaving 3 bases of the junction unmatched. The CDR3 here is CASSLAGLAGAGTDTQYF. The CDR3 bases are TGTGCCAGCAGCTTAGCGGGACTAGCGGGAGCGGGCACAGATACGCAGTATTTT.

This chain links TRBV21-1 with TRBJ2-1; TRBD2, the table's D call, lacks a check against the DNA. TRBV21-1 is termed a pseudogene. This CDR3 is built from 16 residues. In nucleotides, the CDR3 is TGTGCCAGCAGCGGGACTAGCTCGGATTCCTACAATGAGCAGTTCTTC. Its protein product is CASSGTSSDSYNEQFF.

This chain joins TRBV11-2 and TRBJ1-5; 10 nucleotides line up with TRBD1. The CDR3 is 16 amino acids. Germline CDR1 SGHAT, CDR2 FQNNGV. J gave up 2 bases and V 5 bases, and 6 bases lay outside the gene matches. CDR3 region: CASSGGTGEGNQPQHF. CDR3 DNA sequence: TGTGCCAGCAGCGGCGGGACAGGGGAAGGCAATCAGCCCCAGCATTTT.

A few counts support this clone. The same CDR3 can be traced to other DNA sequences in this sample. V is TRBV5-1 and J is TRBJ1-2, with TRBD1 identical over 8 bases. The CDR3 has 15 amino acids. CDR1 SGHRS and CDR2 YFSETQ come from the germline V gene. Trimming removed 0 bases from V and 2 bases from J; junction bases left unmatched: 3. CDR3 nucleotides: TGCGCCAGCAGCTTGGGCCAGGGGGCCAACTATGGCTACACCTTC. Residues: CASSLGQGANYGYTF. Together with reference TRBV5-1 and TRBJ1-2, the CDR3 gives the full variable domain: KAGVTQTPRYLIKTRGQQVTLSCSPISGHRSVSWYQQTPGQGLQFLFEYFSETQRNKGNFPGRFSGRQFSNSRSEMNVSTLELGDSALYLCASSLGQGANYGYTFGSGTRLTVV.

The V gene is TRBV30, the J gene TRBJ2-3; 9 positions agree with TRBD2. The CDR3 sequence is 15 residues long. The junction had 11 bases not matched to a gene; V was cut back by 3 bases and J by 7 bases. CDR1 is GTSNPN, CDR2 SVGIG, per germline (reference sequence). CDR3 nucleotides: TGTGCCTGGAGCCGGGGCCTAGCGGGACCAAATACGCAGTATTTT. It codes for CAWSRGLAGPNTQYF.

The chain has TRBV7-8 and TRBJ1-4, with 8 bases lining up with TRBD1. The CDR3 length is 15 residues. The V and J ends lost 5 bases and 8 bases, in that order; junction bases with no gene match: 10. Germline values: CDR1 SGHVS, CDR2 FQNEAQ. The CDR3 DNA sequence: TGTGCCAGCAGCCTACAGACAGGGGAGGGAGAAAAACTGTTTTTT. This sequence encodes CASSLQTGEGEKLFF. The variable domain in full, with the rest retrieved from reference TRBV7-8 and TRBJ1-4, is GAGVSQSPRYKVAKRGQDVALRCDPISGHVSLFWYQQALGQGPEFLTYFQNEAQLDKSGLPSDRFFAERPEGSVSTLKIQRTQQEDSAVYLCASSLQTGEGEKLFFGSGTQLSVL.

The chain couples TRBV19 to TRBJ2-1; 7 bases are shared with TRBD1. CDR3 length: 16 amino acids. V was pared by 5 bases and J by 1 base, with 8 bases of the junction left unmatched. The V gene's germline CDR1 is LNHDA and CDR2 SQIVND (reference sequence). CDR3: CASSVRQGRSYNEQFF. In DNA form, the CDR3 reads TGTGCCAGTAGTGTTCGACAGGGTAGGTCCTACAATGAGCAGTTCTTC.

DNA of the CDR3: TGTGCCAGCAGCTTGGCCTCAAGGAACACTGAAGCTTTCTTT. It yields the protein CASSLASRNTEAFF. The V call is TRBV5-4, the J call TRBJ1-1; no firm D call. The germline gives CDR1 SGHNT, CDR2 YYREEE (reference sequence). V dropped 0 bases and J dropped 1 base, with 7 bases sitting between them. CDR3 size: 14 residues. Together with reference TRBV5-4 and TRBJ1-1, the CDR3 gives the full variable domain: ETGVTQSPTHLIKTRGQQVTLRCSSQSGHNTVSWYQQALGQGPQFIFQYYREEENGRGNFPPRFSGLQFPNYSSELNVNALELDDSALYLCASSLASRNTEAFFGQGTRLTVV.

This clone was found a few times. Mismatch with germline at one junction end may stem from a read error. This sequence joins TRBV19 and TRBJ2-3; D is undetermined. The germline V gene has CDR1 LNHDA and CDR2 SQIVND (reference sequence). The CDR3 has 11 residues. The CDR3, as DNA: TGTGCCAGTAGGATAGCAGATACGCAGTATTTT. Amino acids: CASRIADTQYF.

The CDR3 DNA sequence: TGTGCCAGCAGCTCCGCCGAGCTCACGCACCACGAGCAGTACTTC. Translation gives CASSSAELTHHEQYF. The J gene is TRBJ2-7, the V gene TRBV5-6; no clear D. This CDR3 is 15 amino acids long. The V end was cut by 3 bases, the J end by 5 bases, with 18 bases between. Germline V gene data show CDR1 as SGHDT and CDR2 as YYEEEE.

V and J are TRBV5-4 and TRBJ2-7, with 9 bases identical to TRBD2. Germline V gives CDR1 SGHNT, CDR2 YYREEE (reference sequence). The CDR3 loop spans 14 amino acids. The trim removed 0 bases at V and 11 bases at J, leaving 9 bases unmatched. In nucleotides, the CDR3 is TGTGCCAGCAGCTTGGGTCTAGCGGGGCGAGGGGAGTACTTC. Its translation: CASSLGLAGRGEYF.

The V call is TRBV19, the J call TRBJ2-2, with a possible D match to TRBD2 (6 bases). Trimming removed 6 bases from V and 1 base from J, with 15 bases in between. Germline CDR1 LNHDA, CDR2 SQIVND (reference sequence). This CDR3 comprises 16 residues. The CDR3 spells CASSAGGNMNTGELFF. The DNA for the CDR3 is TGTGCCAGTAGCGCTGGCGGGAACATGAACACCGGGGAGCTGTTTTTT.

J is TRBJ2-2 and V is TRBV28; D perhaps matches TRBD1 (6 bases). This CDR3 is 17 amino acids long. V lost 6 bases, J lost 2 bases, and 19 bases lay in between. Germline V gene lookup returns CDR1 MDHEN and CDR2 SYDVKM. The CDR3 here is CASSLDHGDTNTGELFF. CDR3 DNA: TGTGCCAGCAGCCTCGATCATGGGGACACAAACACCGGGGAGCTGTTTTTT.

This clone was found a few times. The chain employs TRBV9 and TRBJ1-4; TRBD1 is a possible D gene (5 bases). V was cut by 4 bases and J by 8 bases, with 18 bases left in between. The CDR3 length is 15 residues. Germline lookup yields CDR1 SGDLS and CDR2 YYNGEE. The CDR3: CASSPRDGFQEKLFF. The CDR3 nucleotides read TGTGCCAGCAGCCCGAGGGACGGCTTTCAGGAAAAACTGTTTTTT.

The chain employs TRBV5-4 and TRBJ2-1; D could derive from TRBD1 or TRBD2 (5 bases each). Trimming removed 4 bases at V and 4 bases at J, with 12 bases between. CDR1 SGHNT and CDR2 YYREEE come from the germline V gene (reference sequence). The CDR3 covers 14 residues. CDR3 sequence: CASSTTGQYNEQFF. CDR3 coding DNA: TGTGCCAGCAGCACCACGGGGCAATACAATGAGCAGTTCTTC.

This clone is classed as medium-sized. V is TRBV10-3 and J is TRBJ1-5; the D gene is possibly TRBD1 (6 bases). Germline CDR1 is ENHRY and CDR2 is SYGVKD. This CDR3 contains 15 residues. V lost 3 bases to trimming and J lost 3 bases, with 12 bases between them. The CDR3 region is CAISEGGDHNQPQHF. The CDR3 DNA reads TGTGCCATCAGTGAAGGGGGGGACCACAATCAGCCCCAGCATTTT.

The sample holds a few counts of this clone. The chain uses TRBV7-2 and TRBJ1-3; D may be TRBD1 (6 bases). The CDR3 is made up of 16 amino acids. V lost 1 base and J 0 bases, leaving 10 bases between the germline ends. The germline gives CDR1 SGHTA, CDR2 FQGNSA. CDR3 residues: CASSLVGGGSGNTIYF. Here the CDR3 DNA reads TGTGCCAGCAGCTTAGTAGGGGGTGGCTCTGGAAACACCATATATTTT.

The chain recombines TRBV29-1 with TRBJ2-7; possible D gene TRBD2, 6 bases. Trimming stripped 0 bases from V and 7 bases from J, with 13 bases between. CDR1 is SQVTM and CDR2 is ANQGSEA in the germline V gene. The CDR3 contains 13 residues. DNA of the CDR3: TGCAGCGTTGAAGAACCGCGGGATACGGAGCAGTACTTC. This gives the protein CSVEEPRDTEQYF.

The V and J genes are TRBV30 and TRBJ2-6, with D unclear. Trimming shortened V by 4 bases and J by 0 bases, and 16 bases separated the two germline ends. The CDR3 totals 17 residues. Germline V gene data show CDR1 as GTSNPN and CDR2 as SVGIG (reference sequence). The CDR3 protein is CAWNPGLLSSGANVLTF. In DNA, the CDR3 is TGTGCCTGGAACCCTGGTTTGTTAAGCTCTGGGGCCAACGTCCTGACTTTC. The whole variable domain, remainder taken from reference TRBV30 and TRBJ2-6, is SQTIHQWPATLVQPVGSPLSLECTVEGTSNPNLYWYRQAAGRGLQLLFYSVGIGQISSEVPQNLSASRPQDRQFILSSKKLLLSDSGFYLCAWNPGLLSSGANVLTFGAGSRLTVL.

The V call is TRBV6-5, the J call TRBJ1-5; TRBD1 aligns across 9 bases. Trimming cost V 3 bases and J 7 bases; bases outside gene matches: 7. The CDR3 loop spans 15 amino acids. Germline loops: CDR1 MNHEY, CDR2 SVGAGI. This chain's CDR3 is CASSYNGQGKQPQHF. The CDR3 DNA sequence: TGTGCCAGCAGTTATAACGGACAGGGGAAACAGCCCCAGCATTTT.